This T cell receptor beta chain was obtained from a study of radiation and T cells in renal cell carcinoma (dated by TCRdb to 2020 to 2021). Concerning the study at large: Samples were obtained from a clinical trial, in which 15 Gy stereotactic body radiation therapy was delivered to primary renal cell carcinomas and nephrectomy was performed 4 weeks later. Across all 55 or so samples, roughly 3,700,000 unique CDR3 nucleotide sequences encoding around 2,500,000 unique CDR3 amino acid sequences were identified. In total, roughly 51 samples underwent TCR beta sequencing: some 25 tumors plus 27 peripheral blood samples. Here is what the overall study found, with its caveats: Because no pretreatment tumor biopsies were available, whether clonotypes were present in the tumor at baseline could not be determined. Changes in the blood repertoire were not tracked past 4 weeks after treatment. In blood, the top tumor clonotypes increased between baseline and 2 weeks post-radiation and then shrank by 4 weeks, which suggests that tumor-resident clones expanded only transiently. The single-armed trial design could not address effects of radiation dose or scheduling on the TCR repertoire.

CDR1 and CDR2 (SGHNT, YENEEA) derive from the germline V gene. V and J are trimmed by 0 bases and 4 bases, and the gene matches miss 7 bases of the junction. Measured from the cysteine to the phenylalanine, the CDR3 is 17 residues long. Of the read, only the CDR3 DNA is kept; its 51 bases are in frame from base 1. The intended sense of this specimen's time point label: blood 2 weeks post-SBRT. Per the publication, the treatment or condition label means: 15 Gy SBRT to primary tumor, nephrectomy 4 weeks later. To track tumor-enriched clonotypes, serial peripheral blood was sampled from radiation-treated patients at baseline and at 2 weeks and 4 weeks after SBRT. All patients had renal cell carcinoma with clear cell pathology. The QIAamp DNA Blood Mini Kit (Qiagen) was used to prepare genomic DNA for TCR sequencing. The analyses included only samples that passed all quality control checks. On this clone itself: Its antigen is currently not known. The sample holds no much larger clone one base away, and base qualities are not on file.

Following the manufacturer's recommendations, the immunoSEQ kit was used to generate TCR beta libraries from genomic DNA. Library preparation used a first multiplex PCR with proprietary primers, then a second PCR adding unique barcodes, with bead cleanups after each round. Each sample batch included a kit-provided positive control reaction and a negative control reaction. The final libraries were assessed on an Agilent 4200 TapeStation D1000 ScreenTape, pooled by volume, and quantified by qPCR. Sequencing was performed on an Illumina NextSeq500 using a MidOutput 150-cycle cartridge, with 156 Read1 cycles, 15 Index1 cycles, and the kit custom primers. The pooled library was loaded at roughly 1 pM with an approximately 21% PhiX control spike-in. Turning to the authors' computational methods: Vendor-processed data were analyzed in R, and a clonotype was defined as all T cells sharing the same CDR3 nucleotide sequence. For clone abundance analyses, frequencies were normalized to the 10,000 most abundant clones per sample. Before analysis, public T cell clones were removed, and these numbered fewer than six per sample on average. Tumor-enriched clonotypes and baseline blood-enriched clonotypes were defined as those with an abundance difference of at least 32-fold between compartments. A beta-binomial differential abundance model was used to identify clonotypes that were expanded or contracted between blood time points. Tumor-blood repertoire similarity was measured with the Baroni-Urbani and Buser coefficient, and group comparisons used two-tailed Wilcoxon tests in R. Held by TCRdb, this immuneACCESS table contains in-frame sequences only and omits some clones. Under half of the omission traces to an unresolved V gene where checked; the cause of the rest is unknown. V, J and clone size derive from that table, while D and trimming were established from the DNA sequence. Here the sample has roughly 130,000 clones; more than 75% occur a single time. The leading ten clones occupy 5.8% of the sample.

The sequence was obtained from a woman in her seventies with renal cell carcinoma. The chain is assembled from TRBV11-3 and TRBJ2-1; 9 middle bases align to TRBD2. The specimen was blood, collected from a patient whose treatment included radiotherapy and nephrectomy. The DNA sequence reads TGTGCCAGCAGCTTAGATCCAGCGGGGGGTTCATACAATGAGCAGTTCTTC. This is translated as CASSLDPAGGSYNEQFF.